This T cell receptor (beta chain) was captured by sequencing in a study of regulatory T cells in long-lasting Graves disease (dated by TCRdb to the early 2020s). Background for the entire study: Persistent Graves' disease was defined as antithyroid drug treatment for over 5 years with persistently positive TSH receptor autoantibodies. The study took place in China and was registered as a clinical trial. Antithyroid drugs had been taken for 8.5 to 13 years on average by persistent Graves' disease patients in the clinical cohort. Persistent Graves' disease patients were compared with newly diagnosed Graves' disease patients by peripheral blood TCR sequencing and RNA sequencing. A total of around 35 samples underwent TCR sequencing, from some 13 patients with persistent Graves' disease and 20 patients with newly diagnosed Graves' disease.

Findings and caveats that apply to the study as a whole: Preferential use of TRBV28, TRBJ1-2 and TRBJ2-5 was observed in persistent disease, whereas TRBV20-1 and TRBJ2-1 were favored in newly diagnosed disease. The small sample size was acknowledged by the authors as a limitation that may reduce accuracy. Only peripheral blood was studied, because thyroid tissue, the primary lesion, was inaccessible. Sequencing and analysis were limited to the TCR beta chain. More public clonotypes were shared among persistent patients (around 3,000) than among newly diagnosed patients (more than 950). Compared with newly diagnosed patients, patients with persistent Graves' disease had lower TCR Shannon entropy and fewer highly expanded clones, which suggests clonal expansion.

This clonotype was recorded a few times. Its antigen target is currently unknown. Base qualities are missing; no much larger clone stands one base away. The library came from multiplex PCR. The sample was run on an Illumina HiSeq 4000. iRepertoire HTBI primers and Arm-PCR amplification of CDR3 regions were used to construct TCR beta libraries. PCR products were gel purified before sequencing. Processing in the source paper ran as follows. Gene usage analysis of CDR3 amino acid clonotypes relied on the roughly 58 TRBV and over 13 TRBJ segments identified across samples. COPE and FqMerger were used to merge filtered high-quality paired reads into contigs. Contigs were aligned with BLAST to IMGT TRBV, TRBD and TRBJ reference genes, and CDR3 was defined per IMGT. Clonotypes above 0.1% frequency were classified as highly expanded clones. Shannon entropy served as the measure of repertoire diversity, while the Gini coefficient captured V-J evenness. A clonotype was considered public if more than one individual shared it. Using fastp at Q25 and MiXCR, TCRdb reprocessed the public reads and kept productive beta chains. Records with the same CDR3 protein are collapsed into one entry carrying the most frequent genes and DNA. None of the V and J calls come from the authors' own analysis; TCRdb made them. The sample yields roughly 400,000 distinct CDR3 sequences; 20% to 25% were counted once. The ten top clones hold about 13% of the sample.

The time point label, as the study defines it: persistent/refractory GD, antithyroid drugs over 5 years with positive TRAb. For both TCR sequencing and RNA sequencing, RNA was extracted from PBMCs in TRIzol. The diagnosis of Graves' disease followed American Thyroid Association guidelines. Patients were recruited from an endocrinology department in Xi'an, China. Each patient gave 7 to 9.5 milliliters of peripheral blood, collected in an EDTA anticoagulant tube. Ficoll Paque Plus density gradient separation was used to isolate PBMCs, and no further T cell sorting was performed. An Agilent 2100 Bioanalyzer and agarose gel were used to check RNA quality, and a NanoDrop 2000 was used to measure RNA concentration. V is cut by 0 bases and J by 2 bases, and the space between the germline ends is 5 bases. The CDR3 numbers 12 residues from cysteine through phenylalanine. Only CDR3 DNA is held: 36 bases, read in frame from base 1. Looking up the germline V gene yields CDR1 SQVTM and CDR2 ANQGSEA.

This TCR came from a female donor with Graves disease. This material consisted of peripheral blood mononuclear cells (PBMCs), taken when the disease was refractory, from a patient treated with antithyroid drugs. The chain is assembled from TRBV29-1 and TRBJ2-7; the D gene remains uncertain. The DNA is TGCAGCGTTGAAGATATCACCTACGAGCAGTACTTC. The translation is CSVEDITYEQYF.